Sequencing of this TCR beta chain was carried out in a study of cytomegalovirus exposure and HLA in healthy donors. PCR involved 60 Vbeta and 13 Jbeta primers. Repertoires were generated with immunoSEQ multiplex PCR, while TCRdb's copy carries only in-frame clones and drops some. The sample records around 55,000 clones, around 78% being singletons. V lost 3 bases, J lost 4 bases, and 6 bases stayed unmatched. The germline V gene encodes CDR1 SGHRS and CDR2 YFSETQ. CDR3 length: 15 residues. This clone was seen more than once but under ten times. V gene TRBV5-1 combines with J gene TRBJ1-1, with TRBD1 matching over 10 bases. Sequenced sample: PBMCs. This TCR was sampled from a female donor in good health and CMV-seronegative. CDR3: CASSSTGGKGTEAFF. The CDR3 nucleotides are TGCGCCAGCAGCTCGACAGGGGGCAAGGGCACTGAAGCTTTCTTT.